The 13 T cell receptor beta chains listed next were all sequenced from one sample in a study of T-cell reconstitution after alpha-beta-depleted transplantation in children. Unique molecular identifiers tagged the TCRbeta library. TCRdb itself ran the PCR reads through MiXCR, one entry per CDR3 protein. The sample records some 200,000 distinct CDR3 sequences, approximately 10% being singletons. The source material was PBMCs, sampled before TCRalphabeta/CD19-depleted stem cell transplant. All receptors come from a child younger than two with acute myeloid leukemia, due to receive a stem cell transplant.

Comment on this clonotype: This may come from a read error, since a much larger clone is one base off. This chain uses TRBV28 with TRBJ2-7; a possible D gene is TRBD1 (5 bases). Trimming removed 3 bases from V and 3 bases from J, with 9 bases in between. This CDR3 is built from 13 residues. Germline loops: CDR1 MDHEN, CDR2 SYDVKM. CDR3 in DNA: TGTGCCAGCAGTTTGACAGTTGTCTACGAGCAGTACTTC. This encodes CASSLTVVYEQYF.

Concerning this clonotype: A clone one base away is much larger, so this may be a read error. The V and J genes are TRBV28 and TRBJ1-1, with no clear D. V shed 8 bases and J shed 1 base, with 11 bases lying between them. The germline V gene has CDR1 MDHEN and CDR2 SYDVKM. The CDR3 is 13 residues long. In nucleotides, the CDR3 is TGTGCCAGCTCTAGTCAGCAGAACACTGAAGCTTTCTTT. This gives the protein CASSSQQNTEAFF. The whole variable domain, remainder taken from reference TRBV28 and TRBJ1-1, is DVKVTQSSRYLVKRTGEKVFLECVQDMDHENMFWYRQDPGLGLRLIYFSYDVKMKEKGDIPEGYSVSREKKERFSLILESASTNQTSMYLCASSSQQNTEAFFGQGTRLTVV.

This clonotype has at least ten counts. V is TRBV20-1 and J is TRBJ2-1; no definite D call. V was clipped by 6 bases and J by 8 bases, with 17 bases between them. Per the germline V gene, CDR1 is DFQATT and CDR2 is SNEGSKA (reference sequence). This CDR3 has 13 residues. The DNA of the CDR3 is TGCAGTGCAGCGACTGGCCTCGGCTATGAGCAGTTCTTC. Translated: CSAATGLGYEQFF.

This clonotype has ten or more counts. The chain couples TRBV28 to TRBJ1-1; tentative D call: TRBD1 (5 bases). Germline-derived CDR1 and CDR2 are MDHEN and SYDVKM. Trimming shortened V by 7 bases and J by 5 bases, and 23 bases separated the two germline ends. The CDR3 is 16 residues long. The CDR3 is CASTSAQEGKATEAFF. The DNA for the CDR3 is TGTGCCAGCACATCCGCCCAGGAGGGGAAGGCTACTGAAGCTTTCTTT.

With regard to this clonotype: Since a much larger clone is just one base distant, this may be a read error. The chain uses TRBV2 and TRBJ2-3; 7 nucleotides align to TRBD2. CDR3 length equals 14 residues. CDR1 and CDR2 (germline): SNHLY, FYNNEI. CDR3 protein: CASSRLAKADAQYF. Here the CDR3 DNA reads TGTGCCAGCAGTCGACTAGCAAAGGCAGATGCGCAGTATTTT.

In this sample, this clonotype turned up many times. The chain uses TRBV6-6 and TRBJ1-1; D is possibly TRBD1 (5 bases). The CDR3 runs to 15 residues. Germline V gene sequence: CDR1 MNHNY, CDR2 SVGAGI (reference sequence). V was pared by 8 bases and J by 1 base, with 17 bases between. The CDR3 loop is CASRGAGRGNTEAFF. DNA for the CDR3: TGTGCCAGCCGAGGCGCAGGGAGGGGGAACACTGAAGCTTTCTTT.

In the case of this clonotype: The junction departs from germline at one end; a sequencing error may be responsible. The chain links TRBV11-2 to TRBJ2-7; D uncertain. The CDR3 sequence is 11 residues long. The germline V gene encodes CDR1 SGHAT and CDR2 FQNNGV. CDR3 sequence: CASSSPYEQCF. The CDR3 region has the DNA TGTGCCAGCAGCTCCCCCTACGAGCAGTGCTTC.

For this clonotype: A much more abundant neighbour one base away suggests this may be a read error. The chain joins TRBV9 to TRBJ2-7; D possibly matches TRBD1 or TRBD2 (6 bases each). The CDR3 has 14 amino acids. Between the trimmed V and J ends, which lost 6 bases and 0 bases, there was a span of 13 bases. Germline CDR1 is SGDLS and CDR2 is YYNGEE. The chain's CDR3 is CASTRDNFSYEQYF. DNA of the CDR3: TGTGCCAGCACGCGGGACAACTTCTCCTACGAGCAGTACTTC.

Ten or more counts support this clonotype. The CDR3, as DNA: TGTGCCAGCAGCTCTATGGGGGAAATCAATCAGCCCCAGCATTTT. It specifies CASSSMGEINQPQHF. The chain uses TRBV5-8 and TRBJ1-5; D possibly corresponds to TRBD1 (5 bases). V was clipped by 3 bases and J by 3 bases, with 13 bases between them. Germline CDR1 reads SGHTS; CDR2 reads YDEGEE. The CDR3 is made up of 15 amino acids.

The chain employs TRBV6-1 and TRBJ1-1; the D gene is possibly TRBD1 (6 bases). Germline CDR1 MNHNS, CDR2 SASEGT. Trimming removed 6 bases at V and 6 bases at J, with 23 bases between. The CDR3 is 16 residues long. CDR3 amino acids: CASRRRWDTQDSEAFF. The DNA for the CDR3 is TGTGCCAGCAGGAGAAGATGGGACACTCAAGACTCTGAAGCTTTCTTT.

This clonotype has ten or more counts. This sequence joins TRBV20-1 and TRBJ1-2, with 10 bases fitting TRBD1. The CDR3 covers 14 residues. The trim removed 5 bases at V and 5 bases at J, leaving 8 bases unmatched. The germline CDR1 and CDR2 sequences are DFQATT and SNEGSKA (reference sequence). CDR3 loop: CSADRTGGIYGYTF. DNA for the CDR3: TGCAGTGCTGATCGGACAGGGGGGATATATGGCTACACCTTC.

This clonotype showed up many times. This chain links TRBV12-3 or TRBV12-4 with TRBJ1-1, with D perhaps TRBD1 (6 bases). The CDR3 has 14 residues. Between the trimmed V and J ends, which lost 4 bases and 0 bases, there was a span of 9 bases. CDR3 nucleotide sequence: TGTGCCAGCAGTTCACAGGGTATGAACACTGAAGCTTTCTTT. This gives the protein CASSSQGMNTEAFF.

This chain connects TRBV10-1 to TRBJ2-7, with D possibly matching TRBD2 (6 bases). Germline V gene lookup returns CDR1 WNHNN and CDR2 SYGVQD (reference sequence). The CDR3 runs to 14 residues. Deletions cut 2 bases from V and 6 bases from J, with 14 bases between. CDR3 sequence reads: CASSERLAEREQYF. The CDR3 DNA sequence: TGCGCCAGCAGTGAGAGGTTAGCGGAACGCGAGCAGTACTTC.